This is a list of T cell receptor beta chains from one sample in a study of blood T cell repertoires in COVID-19. Sequencing was performed with immunoSEQ multiplex PCR; in TCRdb, only in-frame clones are kept and a portion is missing. The sample has approximately 380,000 clones, around 90% seen once. Sequencing was carried out using PBMCs or T cells enriched from blood (not recorded which). The receptors were gathered from a woman aged 18-29 years who had recovered from COVID-19. The CDR3 runs from the conserved cysteine through the conserved F or W. Fields, in order: V gene, clone size, J gene, D gene, CDR3 DNA, CDR3 protein. D genes are given only for firm matches. Clone size is stated in some rows and not others, as once, few, many or a class when expanded.

V gene: TRBV4-1
clone size: NA
J gene: TRBJ2-1
D gene: TRBD2
CDR3 DNA: TGCGCCAGCAGCCAAGATCGGGGGCTCTTAAGGCTAGCGGGGACTGAGCAGTTCTTC
CDR3 protein: CASSQDRGLLRLAGTEQFF

V gene: TRBV9
clone size: NA
J gene: TRBJ1-3
D gene: TRBD1
CDR3 DNA: TGTGCCAGCAGCGGCGGAGGACAGGGCGGTGGAAACACCATATATTTT
CDR3 protein: CASSGGGQGGGNTIYF

V gene: TRBV10-3
clone size: NA
J gene: TRBJ1-2
D gene: TRBD1
CDR3 DNA: TGTGCCATCAGTGAGTCCCGTCCTACAGGGGTAGGGAACTATGGCTACACCTTC
CDR3 protein: CAISESRPTGVGNYGYTF

V gene: TRBV5-8
clone size: NA
J gene: TRBJ1-4
D gene: NA
CDR3 DNA: TGTGCCAGCAGCCCACTCCGGAGCGGTGATGAAAAACTGTTTTTT
CDR3 protein: CASSPLRSGDEKLFF

V gene: TRBV19
clone size: NA
J gene: TRBJ1-1
D gene: NA
CDR3 DNA: TGTGCCAGTAGTATAGGAGGCGGGACGAACACTGAAGCTTTCTTT
CDR3 protein: CASSIGGGTNTEAFF

V gene: TRBV27
clone size: NA
J gene: TRBJ2-7
D gene: TRBD2
CDR3 DNA: TGTGCCAGCAGAGCGGGGGGGCCCTACGAGCAGTACTTC
CDR3 protein: CASRAGGPYEQYF

V gene: TRBV3-1/TRBV3-2
clone size: NA
J gene: TRBJ1-3
D gene: NA
CDR3 DNA: TGTGCCAGCAGCCAAGCGACTCCGAACACCATATATTTT
CDR3 protein: CASSQATPNTIYF

V gene: TRBV6-5
clone size: few
J gene: TRBJ1-1
D gene: NA
CDR3 DNA: TGTGCCAGCAGTTTTATTAATCGGGAGGGTAAAGCTTTCTTT
CDR3 protein: CASSFINREGKAFF

V gene: TRBV28
clone size: NA
J gene: TRBJ1-5
D gene: NA
CDR3 DNA: TGTGCCAGCAGTCCCTCCCCGGGGAACAATCAGCCCCAGCATTTT
CDR3 protein: CASSPSPGNNQPQHF

V gene: TRBV30
clone size: NA
J gene: TRBJ1-5
D gene: TRBD1
CDR3 DNA: TGTGCCTGGGGGGGACAGGGGAATCAGCCCCAGCATTTT
CDR3 protein: CAWGGQGNQPQHF

V gene: TRBV5-8
clone size: NA
J gene: TRBJ1-2
D gene: TRBD1
CDR3 DNA: TGTGCCAGCAGCTTGACAGGGGGCGCGGGTGAAGATGGCTACACCTTC
CDR3 protein: CASSLTGGAGEDGYTF

V gene: TRBV30
clone size: NA
J gene: TRBJ2-7
D gene: NA
CDR3 DNA: TGTGCCTGGAGTGTACGGTCGTACGAGCAGTACTTC
CDR3 protein: CAWSVRSYEQYF

V gene: TRBV10-2
clone size: NA
J gene: TRBJ2-3
D gene: TRBD2
CDR3 DNA: TGCGCCAGCAGTGAAAGGGGGACTAGCGGGGGGGCGACAGATACGCAGTATTTT
CDR3 protein: CASSERGTSGGATDTQYF

V gene: TRBV5-5
clone size: NA
J gene: TRBJ1-1
D gene: TRBD1
CDR3 DNA: TGTGCCAGCTACGGACAGGGCAAGATGAACACTGAAGCTTTCTTT
CDR3 protein: CASYGQGKMNTEAFF

V gene: TRBV27
clone size: NA
J gene: TRBJ1-2
D gene: NA
CDR3 DNA: TGTGCCAGCAGTTCGCGACGGGATAACTATGGCTACACCTTC
CDR3 protein: CASSSRRDNYGYTF

V gene: TRBV10-3
clone size: NA
J gene: TRBJ2-1
D gene: TRBD2
CDR3 DNA: TGTGCCATCAGCACCGGGACTATCCACAATGAGCAGTTCTTC
CDR3 protein: CAISTGTIHNEQFF

V gene: TRBV7-9
clone size: NA
J gene: TRBJ2-1
D gene: TRBD2
CDR3 DNA: TGTGCCAGCGGGCGGGGGACTCCAACCTACAATGAGCAGTTCTTC
CDR3 protein: CASGRGTPTYNEQFF

V gene: TRBV5-1
clone size: NA
J gene: TRBJ2-7
D gene: TRBD1
CDR3 DNA: TGCGCCAGCAGCTCGACAGGGGGGCCCTACGAGCAGTACTTC
CDR3 protein: CASSSTGGPYEQYF

V gene: TRBV6-2/TRBV6-3
clone size: NA
J gene: TRBJ1-2
D gene: NA
CDR3 DNA: TGTGCCAGCAGTTACTCGATCACCGACAGTAACTATGGCTACACCTTC
CDR3 protein: CASSYSITDSNYGYTF

V gene: TRBV28
clone size: NA
J gene: TRBJ2-1
D gene: NA
CDR3 DNA: TGTGCCAGCTCCTCCGGGCAGGAGGCCAATGAGCAGTTCTTC
CDR3 protein: CASSSGQEANEQFF

V gene: TRBV9
clone size: NA
J gene: TRBJ2-1
D gene: NA
CDR3 DNA: TGTGCCAGCAGCGCCACGCAGGGGTACTACAATGAGCAGTTCTTC
CDR3 protein: CASSATQGYYNEQFF

V gene: TRBV5-6
clone size: NA
J gene: TRBJ2-2
D gene: NA
CDR3 DNA: TGTGCCAGCAGCTTGGTTAGCACCGGGGAGCTGTTTTTT
CDR3 protein: CASSLVSTGELFF

V gene: TRBV4-1
clone size: NA
J gene: TRBJ2-5
D gene: NA
CDR3 DNA: TGCGCCAGCAGCCAAGCCCGGGGAGAGACCCAGTACTTC
CDR3 protein: CASSQARGETQYF

V gene: TRBV5-1
clone size: NA
J gene: TRBJ2-7
D gene: TRBD1
CDR3 DNA: TGCGCCAGCAGCCCGAACTCACAGGGGTACGAGCAGTACTTC
CDR3 protein: CASSPNSQGYEQYF

V gene: TRBV2
clone size: NA
J gene: TRBJ2-4
D gene: NA
CDR3 DNA: TGTGCCAGCAGTGTAACAGCCACGATAGCCAAAAACATTCAGTACTTC
CDR3 protein: CASSVTATIAKNIQYF

V gene: TRBV28
clone size: NA
J gene: TRBJ2-1
D gene: NA
CDR3 DNA: TGTGCCAGCCCTGGTCCGGGGGGCCTCCAGTTCTTC
CDR3 protein: CASPGPGGLQFF

V gene: TRBV11-2
clone size: NA
J gene: TRBJ2-5
D gene: NA
CDR3 DNA: TGTGCCAGCAGCCCTTGGACAGATCAAGAGACCCAGTACTTC
CDR3 protein: CASSPWTDQETQYF

V gene: TRBV19
clone size: NA
J gene: TRBJ1-1
D gene: NA
CDR3 DNA: TGTGCCAGTAGGCCTCAGGGAAGGGGGACTGAAGCTTTCTTT
CDR3 protein: CASRPQGRGTEAFF

V gene: TRBV7-6
clone size: NA
J gene: TRBJ1-1
D gene: TRBD1
CDR3 DNA: TGTGCCAGCAGCTTAGTAAGGGGGCGCGAAACTGAAGCTTTCTTT
CDR3 protein: CASSLVRGRETEAFF

V gene: TRBV6-1
clone size: once
J gene: TRBJ1-6
D gene: NA
CDR3 DNA: TGTGCCAGCAGTGATGGGACAAAGAGCAATTCACCCCTCCACTTT
CDR3 protein: CASSDGTKSNSPLHF

V gene: TRBV10-3
clone size: NA
J gene: TRBJ1-2
D gene: NA
CDR3 DNA: TGTGCCATCAGTGAGTCATGGGAGCACGGCTACACCTTC
CDR3 protein: CAISESWEHGYTF